One and the same sample provided the 24 T cell receptor beta chains below, sequenced in a study of T-cell reconstitution after alpha-beta-depleted transplantation in children. For TCRbeta, the library was prepared with unique molecular identifiers. TCRdb reprocessed the PCR reads with MiXCR, giving one entry per CDR3 protein. The sample records some 390,000 distinct CDR3 sequences, just over 20% being singletons. The sample consisted of PBMCs from the stem cell graft donor, taken from the stem cell graft. The source of these receptors is a human donor who donated a stem cell graft to a child with acute myeloid leukemia.

This clonotype was counted between two and nine times. The chain links TRBV3-1 to TRBJ2-2; TRBD2 might be the D (6 bases). Looked up from germline, CDR1 is LGHDT and CDR2 is YNNKEL (reference sequence). CDR3 length equals 15 residues. The V end lost 3 bases, the J end lost 5 bases, and 13 bases lay between the germline ends. CDR3 region: CASSHRTTFTGELFF. CDR3 nucleotides: TGTGCCAGCAGCCATAGGACTACCTTTACCGGGGAGCTGTTTTTT.

As for this clonotype: It may be a read error: a sequence one base away is much more abundant. The chain carries TRBV20-1 and TRBJ2-3; 7 bases agree with TRBD2. The V gene's germline CDR1 is DFQATT and CDR2 SNEGSKA (reference sequence). The CDR3 spans 16 residues. Here the CDR3 reads CSARGLRYSSIDTQYF. The CDR3 DNA follows: TGCAGTGCTAGGGGACTAAGATACTCTAGCATAGATACGCAGTATTTT.

The CDR3 here is CASKSGRYEQYF. The CDR3 DNA reads TGTGCCAGCAAGTCAGGGCGATACGAGCAGTACTTC. This chain joins TRBV6-6 and TRBJ2-7; D is possibly TRBD1 (5 bases). CDR1 and CDR2 from the germline V gene are MNHNY and SVGAGI (reference sequence). V lost 7 bases to trimming and J lost 4 bases, with 11 bases between them. This CDR3 has 12 residues.

Only a few counts were recorded for this clonotype. The chain is built from TRBV4-1 and TRBJ2-1; 7 bases map to TRBD2. Germline loops: CDR1 MGHRA, CDR2 YSYEKL. V gave up 1 base and J gave up 5 bases; unmatched junction bases: 5. The CDR3 contains 15 residues. CDR3 bases: TGCGCCAGCAGCCAAGGGGCACTAGCGAACAATGAGCAGTTCTTC. Its protein product is CASSQGALANNEQFF.

This clonotype was detected only a few times. The chain links TRBV4-2 to TRBJ2-1; 16 bases line up with TRBD2. The CDR3 is 16 residues long. Germline loops: CDR1 LGHNA, CDR2 YNFKEQ. V was pared by 3 bases and J by 8 bases, with 4 bases of the junction left unmatched. CDR3 nucleotides: TGTGCCAGCAGCCAGCTTGGGACTAGCGGGAGGGATGAGCAGTTCTTC. This gives the protein CASSQLGTSGRDEQFF.

The chain recombines TRBV12-3 or TRBV12-4 with TRBJ2-1; perhaps TRBD1 as D (5 bases). The CDR3 is 17 amino acids. The germline V and J ends were trimmed by 3 bases and 2 bases, with 17 bases remaining between them. CDR3 sequence reads: CASSFSWDRGPYNEQFF. The CDR3, as DNA: TGTGCCAGCAGTTTCTCGTGGGATAGGGGTCCCTACAATGAGCAGTTCTTC.

V is TRBV28 and J is TRBJ2-1; no definite D call. This CDR3 is built from 15 residues. V was pared by 3 bases and J by 9 bases, with 18 bases between. Germline V gene sequence: CDR1 MDHEN, CDR2 SYDVKM. Here the CDR3 reads CASSFDGWTESEQFF. DNA of the CDR3: TGTGCCAGCAGTTTTGACGGGTGGACGGAGAGTGAGCAGTTCTTC.

This clonotype has just a few counts. The gene calls are TRBV20-1 and TRBJ1-1; TRBD1 is a possible D gene (5 bases). Looked up from germline, CDR1 is DFQATT and CDR2 is SNEGSKA (reference sequence). The CDR3 runs to 13 residues. Trimming removed 6 bases from V and 3 bases from J, with 14 bases in between. CDR3 DNA sequence: TGCAGTGCAAGGACACGGACGGACACTGAAGCTTTCTTT. It codes for CSARTRTDTEAFF.

The chain combines TRBV4-3 with TRBJ2-1, with D perhaps TRBD2 (6 bases). V was cut by 0 bases and J by 4 bases, with 10 bases left in between. The CDR3 is 15 residues long. Looked up from germline, CDR1 is LGHNA and CDR2 is YSLEER. CDR3 DNA sequence: TGCGCCAGCAGCCAAGATAAGGGGAGGTACAATGAGCAGTTCTTC. Amino acid sequence: CASSQDKGRYNEQFF.

The chain combines TRBV20-1 with TRBJ2-3; D is perhaps TRBD2 (6 bases). The germline gives CDR1 DFQATT, CDR2 SNEGSKA (reference sequence). CDR3 length: 12 amino acids. Written as DNA, the CDR3 is TGCAGGCCCAGACTAGACAGAGATACGCAGTATTTT. Amino acid sequence: CRPRLDRDTQYF.

This rearrangement joins TRBV7-9 to TRBJ1-5, with 7 bases identical to TRBD1. After removal of 4 bases from V and 6 bases from J, the junction contained 9 bases not matched to a gene. The CDR3 has 15 amino acids. The germline V gene has CDR1 SEHNR and CDR2 FQNEAQ (reference sequence). The CDR3 spells CASSSTGEEAQPQHF. The CDR3 nucleotides read TGTGCCAGCAGCTCAACAGGGGAGGAGGCTCAGCCCCAGCATTTT.

V and J are TRBV4-3 and TRBJ2-2; TRBD1 is a possible D gene (6 bases). V dropped 2 bases and J dropped 6 bases, with 10 bases sitting between them. The germline CDR1 and CDR2 sequences are LGHNA and YSLEER. CDR3 size: 14 residues. CDR3 in amino acids: CASSQTGYPGELFF. CDR3 nucleotide sequence: TGCGCCAGCAGCCAAACAGGGTATCCCGGGGAGCTGTTTTTT.

This chain links TRBV4-1 with TRBJ1-6; 8 bases are shared with TRBD1. With 4 bases clipped from V and 8 bases from J, the junction kept 7 bases outside the gene matches. Germline V gives CDR1 MGHRA, CDR2 YSYEKL. The CDR3 extends over 15 amino acids. CDR3 protein: CASSLPRGQDSPLHF. The CDR3 nucleotides are TGCGCCAGCAGCCTCCCCAGGGGGCAGGATTCACCCCTCCACTTT.

This clonotype has ten or more counts. V gene TRBV27 combines with J gene TRBJ1-1, with a tentative D call TRBD1 (6 bases). With 6 bases removed from V and 0 bases from J, the gap between germline ends came to 8 bases. Germline V CDR1 and CDR2: MNHEY, SMNVEV (reference sequence). The CDR3 has 13 residues. In nucleotides, the CDR3 is TGTGCCAGCAGATGGACAGTGAACACTGAAGCTTTCTTT. Its protein product is CASRWTVNTEAFF.

This clonotype was observed a few times. The chain couples TRBV20-1 to TRBJ2-3; 7 bases agree with TRBD2. V shed 6 bases and J 5 bases; nucleotides not matched to a gene: 11. Per germline, CDR1 DFQATT and CDR2 SNEGSKA (reference sequence). This CDR3 is built from 14 residues. The CDR3 coding sequence is TGCAGTGCCCCCCCGGGGGGTCGGAAAGATACGCAGTATTTT. Amino acids: CSAPPGGRKDTQYF.

The V and J genes are TRBV12-3 or TRBV12-4 and TRBJ1-1; maybe TRBD1 (6 bases). V was shortened by 3 bases and J by 0 bases, with 8 bases between the two germline ends. The CDR3 runs 14 residues. The CDR3 loop reads CASSLTGLNTEAFF. In DNA form, the CDR3 reads TGTGCCAGCAGTTTGACAGGATTGAACACTGAAGCTTTCTTT.

This clonotype was recorded at least ten times. The genes are TRBV20-1 and TRBJ2-7; 8 bases fit TRBD2. V lost 2 bases, J lost 0 bases, and 9 bases stayed unmatched. CDR3 length: 16 amino acids. Looked up from germline, CDR1 is DFQATT and CDR2 is SNEGSKA (reference sequence). For the CDR3, the DNA is TGCAGTGCTAGACTAAGGGCTAGCGGGTTCTCCTACGAGCAGTACTTC. This codes for CSARLRASGFSYEQYF.

This clonotype has only one observation. V gene TRBV7-9 combines with J gene TRBJ2-5; tentatively, D is TRBD2 (6 bases). Germline CDR1 and CDR2: SEHNR and FQNEAQ (reference sequence). V dropped 5 bases and J dropped 4 bases, with 17 bases sitting between them. The CDR3 contains 15 residues. Here the CDR3 reads CASSQGLQRPETQYF. The CDR3 DNA sequence: TGTGCCAGCAGCCAGGGACTGCAGAGACCAGAGACCCAGTACTTC.

This clonotype was recorded at least ten times. The V gene is TRBV12-3 or TRBV12-4, the J gene TRBJ2-7; the D call may be TRBD1 or TRBD2 (5 bases each). The CDR3 covers 14 residues. V lost 3 bases, J lost 6 bases, and 15 bases lay in between. CDR3 loop: CASSLWDVRGEQYF. DNA for the CDR3: TGTGCCAGCAGTTTGTGGGACGTACGGGGCGAGCAGTACTTC.

V gene TRBV4-2 combines with J gene TRBJ2-7; TRBD1 is a possible D gene (6 bases). The V end lost 1 base, the J end lost 7 bases, and 8 bases lay between the germline ends. This CDR3 region has 12 residues. Germline CDR1 reads LGHNA; CDR2 reads YNFKEQ. Here the CDR3 DNA reads TGTGCCAGCAGCCAAGGGGGGACAGAGCAGTACTTC. It yields the protein CASSQGGTEQYF.

This clonotype came up a few times. The CDR3 DNA follows: TGCAGTGCTAGGCTGATAACGGAGCACAACACAGATACGCAGTATTTT. As protein: CSARLITEHNTDTQYF. The V call is TRBV20-1, the J call TRBJ2-3; D uncertain. Trimming took off 3 bases at V and 2 bases at J, with 18 bases between the two ends. The CDR3 runs 16 residues. The germline CDR1 and CDR2 sequences are DFQATT and SNEGSKA (reference sequence).

This sequence joins TRBV12-3 or TRBV12-4 and TRBJ1-4, with D perhaps TRBD1 (5 bases). V was trimmed by 2 bases and J by 4 bases, leaving 8 bases between them. The CDR3 totals 14 residues. The DNA for the CDR3 is TGTGCCAGCAGTTTACGGCAGGGTAATGAAAAACTGTTTTTT. Encoded protein: CASSLRQGNEKLFF.

This clonotype was recorded many times. The rearrangement links TRBV20-1 to TRBJ2-7, with 8 bases aligning to TRBD1. The CDR3 has 14 residues. Germline values: CDR1 DFQATT, CDR2 SNEGSKA (reference sequence). J lost 7 bases, V lost 5 bases, and 13 bases had no gene match. CDR3 DNA sequence: TGCAGTGCTCGCCACCGGGACAGGCTTTGGGAGCAGTACTTC. Translation gives CSARHRDRLWEQYF.

This clonotype was counted between two and nine times. This sequence joins TRBV6-1 and TRBJ2-3, with D tentatively TRBD1 or TRBD2 (6 bases each). CDR1 MNHNS and CDR2 SASEGT come from the germline V gene. The V end was cut by 5 bases, the J end by 4 bases, with 25 bases between. This CDR3 comprises 18 residues. Here the CDR3 reads CASSRNLPGATQADTQYF. CDR3 sequence (DNA): TGTGCCAGCAGTCGTAATCTTCCGGGGGCCACCCAGGCAGATACGCAGTATTTT.